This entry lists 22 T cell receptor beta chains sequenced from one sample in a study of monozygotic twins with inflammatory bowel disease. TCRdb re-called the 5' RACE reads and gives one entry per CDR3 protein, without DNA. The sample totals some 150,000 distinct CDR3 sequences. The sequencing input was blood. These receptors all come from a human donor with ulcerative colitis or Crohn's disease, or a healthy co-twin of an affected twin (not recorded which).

The CDR3: CSAIGTSLTDTQYF. The chain combines TRBV29-1 with TRBJ2-3; TCRdb returns TRBD2, unconfirmable since there is no DNA. Germline assignment: CDR1 SQVTM and CDR2 ANQGSEA. The CDR3 is 14 residues long.

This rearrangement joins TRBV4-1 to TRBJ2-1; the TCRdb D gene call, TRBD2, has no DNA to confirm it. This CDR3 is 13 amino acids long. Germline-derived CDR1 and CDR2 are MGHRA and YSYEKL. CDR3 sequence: CASSQEAGVEQFF.

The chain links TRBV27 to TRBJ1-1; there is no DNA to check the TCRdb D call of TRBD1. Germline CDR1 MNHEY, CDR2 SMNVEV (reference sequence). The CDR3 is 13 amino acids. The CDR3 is CASSWGGNTEAFF.

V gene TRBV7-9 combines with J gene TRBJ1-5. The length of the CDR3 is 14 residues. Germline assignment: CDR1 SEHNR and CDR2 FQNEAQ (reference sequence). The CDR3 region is CASSFAGNNQPQHF. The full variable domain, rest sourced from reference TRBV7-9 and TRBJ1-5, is DTGVSQNPRHKITKRGQNVTFRCDPISEHNRLYWYRQTLGQGPEFLTYFQNEAQLEKSRLLSDRFSAERPKGSFSTLEIQRTEQGDSAMYLCASSFAGNNQPQHFGDGTRLSIL.

The chain's CDR3 is CASSVRGHPTYF. This rearrangement joins TRBV27 to TRBJ2-7; TCRdb names TRBD1, which stays unverified in the absence of DNA. Germline loops: CDR1 MNHEY, CDR2 SMNVEV (reference sequence). CDR3 size: 12 residues.

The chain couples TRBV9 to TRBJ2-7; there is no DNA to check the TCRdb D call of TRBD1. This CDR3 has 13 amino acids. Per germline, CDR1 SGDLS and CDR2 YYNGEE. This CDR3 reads CASSVDQGSEQYF.

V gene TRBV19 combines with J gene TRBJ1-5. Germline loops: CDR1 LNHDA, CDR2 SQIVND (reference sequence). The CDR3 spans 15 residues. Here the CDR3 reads CASSIGAGAYQPQHF.

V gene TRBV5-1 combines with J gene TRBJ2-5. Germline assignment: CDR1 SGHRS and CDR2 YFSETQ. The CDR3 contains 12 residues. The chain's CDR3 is CASSLVQETQYF.

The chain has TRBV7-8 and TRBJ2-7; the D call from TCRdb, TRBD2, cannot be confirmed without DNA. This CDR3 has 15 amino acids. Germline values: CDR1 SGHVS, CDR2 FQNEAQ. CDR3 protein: CASSLRLAGAYEQYF.

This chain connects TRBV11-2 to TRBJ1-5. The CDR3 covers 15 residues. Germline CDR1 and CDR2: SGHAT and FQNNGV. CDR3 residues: CASSLSTSGNQPQHF.

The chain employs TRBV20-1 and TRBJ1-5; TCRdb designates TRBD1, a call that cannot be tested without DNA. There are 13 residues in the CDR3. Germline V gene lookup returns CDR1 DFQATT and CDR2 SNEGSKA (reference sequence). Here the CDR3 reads CSASVTDNQPQHF.

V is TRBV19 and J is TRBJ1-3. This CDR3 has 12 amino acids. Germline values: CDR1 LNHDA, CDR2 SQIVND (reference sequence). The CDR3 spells CASKGNRNTIYF.

The CDR3 reads CASSLVLGAEETQYF. The J gene is TRBJ2-5, the V gene TRBV7-6; TCRdb picks TRBD1, but there is no DNA to check that call. Germline V gives CDR1 SGHVS, CDR2 FNYEAQ. CDR3 length: 15 amino acids.

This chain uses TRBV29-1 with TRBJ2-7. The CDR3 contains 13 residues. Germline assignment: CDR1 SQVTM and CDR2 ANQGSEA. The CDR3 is CSVVLVGSYEQYF.

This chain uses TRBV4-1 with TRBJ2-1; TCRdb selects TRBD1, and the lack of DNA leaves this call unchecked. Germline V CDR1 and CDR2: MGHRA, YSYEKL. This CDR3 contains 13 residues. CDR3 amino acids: CASSQQQDDEQFF.

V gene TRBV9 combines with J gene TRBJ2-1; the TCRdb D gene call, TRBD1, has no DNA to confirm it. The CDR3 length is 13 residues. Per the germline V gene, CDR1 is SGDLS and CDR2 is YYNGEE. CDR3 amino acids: CASSAPNSNEQFF.

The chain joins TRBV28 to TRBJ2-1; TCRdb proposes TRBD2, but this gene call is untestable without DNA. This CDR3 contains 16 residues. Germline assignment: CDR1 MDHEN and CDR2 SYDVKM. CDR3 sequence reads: CASSSPPSGSYNEQFF.

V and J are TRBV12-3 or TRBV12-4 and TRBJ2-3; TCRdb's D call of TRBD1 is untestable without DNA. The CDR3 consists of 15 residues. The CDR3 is CASPPGDRVADTQYF.

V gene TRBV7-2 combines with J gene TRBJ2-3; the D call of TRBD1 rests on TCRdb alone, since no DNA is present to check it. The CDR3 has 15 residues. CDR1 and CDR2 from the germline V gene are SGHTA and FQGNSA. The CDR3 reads CASSTQSGARDTQYF.

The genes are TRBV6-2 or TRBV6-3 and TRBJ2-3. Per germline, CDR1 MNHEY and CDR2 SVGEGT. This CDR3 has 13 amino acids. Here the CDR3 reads CASSRDPTDTQYF.

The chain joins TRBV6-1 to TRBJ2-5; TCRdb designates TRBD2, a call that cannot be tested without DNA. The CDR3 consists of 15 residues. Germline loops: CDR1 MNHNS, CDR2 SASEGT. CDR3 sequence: CASSPGTSGGKTQYF.

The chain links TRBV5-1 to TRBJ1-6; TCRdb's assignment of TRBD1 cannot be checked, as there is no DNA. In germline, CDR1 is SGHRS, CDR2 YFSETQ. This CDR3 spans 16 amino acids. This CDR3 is CASSSTIQGMNSPLHF.